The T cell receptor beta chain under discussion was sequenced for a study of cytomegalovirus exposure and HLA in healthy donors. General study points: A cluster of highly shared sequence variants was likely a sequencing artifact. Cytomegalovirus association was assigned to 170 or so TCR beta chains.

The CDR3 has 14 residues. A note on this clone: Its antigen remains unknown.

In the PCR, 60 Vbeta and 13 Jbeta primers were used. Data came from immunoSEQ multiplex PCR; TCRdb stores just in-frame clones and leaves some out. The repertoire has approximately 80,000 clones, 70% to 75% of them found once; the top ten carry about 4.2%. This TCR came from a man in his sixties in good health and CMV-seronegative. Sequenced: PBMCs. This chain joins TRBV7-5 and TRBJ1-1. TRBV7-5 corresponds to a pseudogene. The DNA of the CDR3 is TGTGCCAGAAGCTTAGGAGTTGAAGACACTGAAGCTTTCTTT. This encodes CARSLGVEDTEAFF.